This T cell receptor (beta chain) originates from a study of response to subunit inactivated influenza vaccine. Germline trimming cut 5 bases from V and 7 bases from J; bases unmatched to any gene: 9. The germline gives CDR1 SGHTA, CDR2 FQGNSA. The CDR3 is made up of 16 amino acids. TCRdb called the RT-PCR reads again in MiXCR, with one record for every CDR3 protein. Here the sample spans 180,000 or so distinct CDR3 sequences, over 9.5% being singletons. In addition, the sample was reused for a study of T cells expressing NK-cell markers. According to that study: As the method of synthesis, 5'RACE template switching with UMIs yielded TCR beta cDNA. Sorted T-cell subsets CD3+CD56+NKG2C+, CD3+CD56+NKG2C- and CD3+CD56-NKG2C+ were TCR beta-sequenced. Several of the experiments relied on an anti-gamma-delta TCR antibody so that only alpha-beta TCR T cells were sorted.

The TCR was taken from a man aged 50-59 years who received an inactivated influenza vaccine. The material was CD8+ T cells sorted from PBMCs, obtained roughly 13 days after vaccination. The V and J genes are TRBV7-2 and TRBJ2-1; 12 bases match TRBD2. The CDR3 is CASSVSSGGAANEQFF. The CDR3 DNA sequence: TGTGCCAGCAGCGTCTCTAGCGGGGGGGCGGCTAATGAGCAGTTCTTC.